This entry lists 19 T cell receptor beta chains sequenced from one sample in a study of shared clonotypes between healthy human individuals. TCRdb's table, derived via immunoSEQ multiplex PCR, lists solely in-frame clones and lacks some. The data hold some 2,100,000 clones, with roughly 95% observed a single time. Material: naive CD4+ T cells sorted from blood. Regarding subset: CD45RA+ positively selected. The source is a man aged 18 to 29 in good health.

Here the CDR3 reads CASYLEGGTGELFF. The CDR3 bases are TGTGCCAGCTATCTAGAAGGGGGCACCGGGGAGCTGTTTTTT. V is TRBV2 and J is TRBJ2-2; possible D gene TRBD1, 6 bases. CDR3 length equals 14 residues. Germline loops: CDR1 SNHLY, CDR2 FYNNEI. Trimming took off 8 bases at V and 4 bases at J, with 14 bases between the two ends. Full variable domain (remainder filled in from reference TRBV2 and TRBJ2-2): EPEVTQTPSHQVTQMGQEVILRCVPISNHLYFYWYRQILGQKVEFLVSFYNNEISEKSEIFDDQFSVERPDGSNFTLKIRSTKLEDSAMYFCASYLEGGTGELFFGEGSRLTVL.

V and J are TRBV7-2 and TRBJ2-5; 7 positions agree with TRBD1. Germline lookup yields CDR1 SGHTA and CDR2 FQGNSA. The CDR3 runs to 17 residues. V gave up 4 bases and J gave up 4 bases; unmatched junction bases: 15. CDR3 loop: CASSSYRGLISGETQYF. CDR3 DNA: TGTGCCAGCAGCTCGTACAGGGGTTTGATCTCCGGAGAGACCCAGTACTTC.

This rearrangement joins TRBV5-6 to TRBJ1-3, with D possibly TRBD1 on 5 matching bases. This CDR3 comprises 15 residues. Trimming removed 4 bases at V and 0 bases at J, with 11 bases between. Germline V CDR1 and CDR2: SGHDT, YYEEEE. The CDR3: CASSRYGGSGNTIYF. The CDR3 bases are TGTGCCAGCAGCCGATACGGGGGCTCTGGAAACACCATATATTTT.

CDR3 nucleotides: TGTGCCAGCAGCATCGGCCCGATAGCGGGAGTGCAAGAGACCCAGTACTTC. The encoded protein is CASSIGPIAGVQETQYF. This rearrangement joins TRBV9 to TRBJ2-5; 9 positions match TRBD2. This CDR3 has 17 amino acids. Looked up from germline, CDR1 is SGDLS and CDR2 is YYNGEE. After removal of 4 bases from V and 2 bases from J, the junction contained 12 bases not matched to a gene.

The CDR3, as DNA: TGTGCCAGCAGCTTAGCAGGGTATGAGCAGTTCTTC. Translated: CASSLAGYEQFF. V gene TRBV7-9 combines with J gene TRBJ2-1; D call uncertain. The CDR3 has 12 amino acids. Per germline, CDR1 SEHNR and CDR2 FQNEAQ (reference sequence). V was pared by 0 bases and J by 8 bases, with 5 bases between.

The V gene is TRBV7-2, the J gene TRBJ2-7; possible D gene TRBD2, 6 bases. The germline CDR1 and CDR2 sequences are SGHTA and FQGNSA. This CDR3 contains 14 residues. Trimming removed 5 bases from V and 3 bases from J, with 14 bases in between. The CDR3 protein is CASSHGTPLYEQYF. The CDR3 DNA reads as TGTGCCAGCAGCCACGGGACTCCCCTCTACGAGCAGTACTTC.

J is TRBJ1-5 and V is TRBV19; D not certain. The V end was cut by 7 bases, the J end by 5 bases, with 15 bases between. Germline CDR1 is LNHDA and CDR2 is SQIVND (reference sequence). The CDR3 contains 14 residues. The CDR3 DNA reads TGTGCCAGTACCTCCTTGGAGTTCTATCAGCCCCAGCATTTT. It encodes CASTSLEFYQPQHF.

Note on this clone: The identical CDR3 is also encoded by other nucleotide sequences in the sample. The rearrangement uses TRBV28 and TRBJ1-6, with D unresolved. CDR3 length equals 14 residues. Germline V gene data show CDR1 as MDHEN and CDR2 as SYDVKM. V was cut by 5 bases and J by 7 bases, with 12 bases left in between. CDR3 nucleotide sequence: TGTGCCAGCAGTCCGGCCCAAGGGAATTCACCCCTCCACTTT. Translated: CASSPAQGNSPLHF.

The chain is built from TRBV18 and TRBJ2-7, with D maybe TRBD1 (6 bases). CDR1 KGHSH and CDR2 LQKENI come from the germline V gene. V lost 3 bases and J lost 0, with 9 bases in between. This CDR3 is built from 14 residues. The CDR3 region is CASSPMDSSYEQYF. CDR3 in DNA: TGTGCCAGCTCACCCATGGACAGCTCCTACGAGCAGTACTTC.

The rearrangement joins TRBV5-1 to TRBJ2-5; 7 positions match TRBD2. Germline CDR1 is SGHRS and CDR2 is YFSETQ. The CDR3 spans 15 residues. J gave up 5 bases and V 0 bases, and 7 bases lay outside the gene matches. The CDR3 coding sequence is TGCGCCAGCAGCTTGGCCCCGGGAGGCGGGGAGACCCAGTACTTC. Protein product: CASSLAPGGGETQYF.

V and J are TRBV7-8 and TRBJ1-2; D is ambiguous. V was cut by 2 bases and J by 3 bases, with 7 bases left in between. Looked up from germline, CDR1 is SGHVS and CDR2 is FQNEAQ. This CDR3 spans 13 amino acids. CDR3: CASSLTVDYGYTF. The CDR3 nucleotides read TGTGCCAGCAGCTTAACAGTCGACTATGGCTACACCTTC. Based on the CDR3 plus reference TRBV7-8 and TRBJ1-2, the full variable domain is GAGVSQSPRYKVAKRGQDVALRCDPISGHVSLFWYQQALGQGPEFLTYFQNEAQLDKSGLPSDRFFAERPEGSVSTLKIQRTQQEDSAVYLCASSLTVDYGYTFGSGTRLTVV.

The chain has TRBV18 and TRBJ2-1; 8 bases line up with TRBD2. Trimming removed 4 bases from V and 4 bases from J; junction bases left unmatched: 3. CDR1 is KGHSH, CDR2 LQKENI, per germline. The CDR3 covers 14 residues. CDR3 residues: CASSRGLDYNEQFF. The CDR3 region has the DNA TGTGCCAGCTCACGGGGACTAGATTACAATGAGCAGTTCTTC.

The gene calls are TRBV4-1 and TRBJ1-4, with 7 bases lining up with TRBD1. The CDR3 is made up of 16 amino acids. Per the germline V gene, CDR1 is MGHRA and CDR2 is YSYEKL. V trimming: 5 bases; J trimming: 8 bases; junction bases outside the gene matches: 14. The CDR3 nucleotides read TGCGCCAGCAGCTCTAGGCCGGGACAGCAAGTGGAAAAACTGTTTTTT. This sequence encodes CASSSRPGQQVEKLFF.

The chain employs TRBV9 and TRBJ2-7, with D tentatively TRBD2 (6 bases). Germline V gene lookup returns CDR1 SGDLS and CDR2 YYNGEE. V was pared by 0 bases and J by 6 bases, with 13 bases between. The CDR3 length is 14 residues. Written as DNA, the CDR3 is TGTGCCAGCAGCGTAGCGGGACTGGAGCTCGAGCAGTACTTC. Its protein product is CASSVAGLELEQYF.

This rearrangement joins TRBV4-1 to TRBJ2-7; 8 nucleotides line up with TRBD2. After removal of 4 bases from V and 4 bases from J, the junction contained 9 bases not matched to a gene. Germline CDR1 is MGHRA and CDR2 is YSYEKL. The CDR3 covers 15 residues. Written as DNA, the CDR3 is TGCGCCAGCAGCCTTCATACGGGAGGGGAATACGAGCAGTACTTC. Residues: CASSLHTGGEYEQYF.

The rearrangement joins TRBV5-1 to TRBJ1-4; D is unresolved. Germline V gives CDR1 SGHRS, CDR2 YFSETQ. Trimming took 1 base from V and 5 from J, leaving 9 bases between them. This CDR3 has 14 amino acids. The CDR3 region is CASSLSSQNEKLFF. CDR3 DNA: TGCGCCAGCAGCTTGTCCAGTCAGAATGAAAAACTGTTTTTT.

V usage is TRBV30 and J usage is TRBJ1-6, with D perhaps TRBD1 (5 bases). The CDR3 consists of 15 residues. From germline, CDR1 is GTSNPN and CDR2 SVGIG (reference sequence). V lost 0 bases, J lost 6 bases, and 12 bases lay in between. The CDR3: CAWSVLRRGNSPLHF. As DNA, the CDR3 is TGTGCCTGGAGTGTACTTCGAAGGGGTAATTCACCCCTCCACTTT. Together with reference TRBV30 and TRBJ1-6, the CDR3 gives the full variable domain: SQTIHQWPATLVQPVGSPLSLECTVEGTSNPNLYWYRQAAGRGLQLLFYSVGIGQISSEVPQNLSASRPQDRQFILSSKKLLLSDSGFYLCAWSVLRRGNSPLHFGNGTRLTVT.

The rearrangement joins TRBV6-1 to TRBJ2-1; 12 nucleotides line up with TRBD2. Germline V gives CDR1 MNHNS, CDR2 SASEGT. The J segment lost 8 bases and the V segment lost 7 bases, leaving 6 bases of the junction unmatched. This CDR3 is 14 amino acids long. CDR3 protein: CASIRTSGIDEQFF. In nucleotides, the CDR3 is TGTGCCAGCATTAGGACTAGCGGGATCGATGAGCAGTTCTTC.

This clone was counted once. V usage is TRBV29-1 and J usage is TRBJ2-1; maybe TRBD1 (6 bases). The CDR3 has 13 residues. Germline V lookup: CDR1 SQVTM, CDR2 ANQGSEA. V was cut by 7 bases and J by 0 bases, with 10 bases left in between. The CDR3 reads CSGDRSSYNEQFF. In DNA, the CDR3 is TGCAGCGGTGACAGGAGCTCCTACAATGAGCAGTTCTTC.